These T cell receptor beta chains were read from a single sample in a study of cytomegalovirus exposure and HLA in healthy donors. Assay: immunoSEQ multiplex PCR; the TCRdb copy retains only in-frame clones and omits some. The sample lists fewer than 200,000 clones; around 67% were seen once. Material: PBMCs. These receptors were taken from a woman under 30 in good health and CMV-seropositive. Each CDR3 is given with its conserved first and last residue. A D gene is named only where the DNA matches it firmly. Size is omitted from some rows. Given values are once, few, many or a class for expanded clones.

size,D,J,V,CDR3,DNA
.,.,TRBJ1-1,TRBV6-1,CASSGRRGNTEAFF,TGTGCCAGCAGTGGCCGCCGGGGGAACACTGAAGCTTTCTTT
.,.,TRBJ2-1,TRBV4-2,CASSQEGRENNEQFF,TGTGCCAGCAGCCAAGAAGGGCGGGAAAACAATGAGCAGTTCTTC
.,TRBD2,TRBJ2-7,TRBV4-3,CASSQAGASGAHEQYF,TGCGCCAGCAGCCAAGCGGGGGCTAGCGGGGCCCACGAGCAGTACTTC
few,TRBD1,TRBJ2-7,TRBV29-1,CSVARDREAEQYF,TGCAGCGTTGCGCGGGACAGGGAGGCCGAGCAGTACTTC
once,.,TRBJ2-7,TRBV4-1,CASSHDRTYEQYF,TGCGCCAGCAGCCACGACAGGACCTACGAGCAGTACTTC
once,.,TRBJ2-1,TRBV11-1,CASSSSGYEQFF,TGTGCCAGCAGCTCCTCAGGGTATGAGCAGTTCTTC
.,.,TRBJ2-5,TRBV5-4,CASSLARETPLGETQYF,TGTGCCAGCAGCTTGGCCCGGGAGACCCCCTTGGGGGAGACCCAGTACTTC
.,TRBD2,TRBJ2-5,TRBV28,CASSRGSNFRTQYF,TGTGCCAGCAGTCGCGGGAGTAACTTTCGGACCCAGTACTTC
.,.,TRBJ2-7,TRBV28,CASSFYYEQYF,TGTGCCAGCAGTTTCTATTACGAGCAGTACTTC
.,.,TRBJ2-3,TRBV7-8,CASAALYLLDSTSTDTQYF,TGTGCCAGCGCCGCTTTATATCTGTTGGACTCGACTAGCACAGATACGCAGTATTTT
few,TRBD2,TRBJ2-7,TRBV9,CASSVDTGGPLEQYF,TGTGCCAGCAGCGTAGATACGGGAGGGCCTCTCGAGCAGTACTTC
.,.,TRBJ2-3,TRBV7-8,CASGGRSLGRYF,TGTGCCAGCGGAGGCCGGTCCCTAGGCCGGTATTTT
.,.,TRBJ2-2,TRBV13,CASSFTGPRATGELFF,TGTGCCAGCAGCTTTACAGGGCCCCGAGCCACCGGGGAGCTGTTTTTT
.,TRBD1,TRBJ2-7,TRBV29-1,CSGGQGTYEQYF,TGCAGCGGGGGACAGGGGACCTACGAGCAGTACTTC
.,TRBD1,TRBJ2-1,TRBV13,CASSLDRIGDRGYNEQFF,TGTGCCAGCAGCTTAGATAGGATAGGGGACAGGGGGTACAATGAGCAGTTCTTC
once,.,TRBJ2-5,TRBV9,CASTLGGGSQETQYF,TGTGCCAGCACCCTAGGGGGGGGGAGCCAAGAGACCCAGTACTTC
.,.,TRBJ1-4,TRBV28,CASRARNSGHEKLFF,TGTGCCAGCAGGGCCCGGAACTCTGGGCATGAAAAACTGTTTTTT
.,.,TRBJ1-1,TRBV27,CASSPSLRVKNTEAFF,TGTGCCAGCAGTCCGAGTTTGAGGGTTAAGAACACTGAAGCTTTCTTT
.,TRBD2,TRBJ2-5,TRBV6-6,CASKRGESTGQYF,TGTGCCAGCAAACGGGGGGAAAGTACGGGGCAGTACTTC
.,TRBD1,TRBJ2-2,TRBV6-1,CASSEHRGVGTGGLFF,TGTGCCAGCAGTGAACACAGGGGGGTGGGCACCGGGGGGCTGTTTTTT
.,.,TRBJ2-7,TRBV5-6,CASIKGRQSYEQYF,TGTGCCAGCATCAAGGGCCGACAGTCCTACGAGCAGTACTTC
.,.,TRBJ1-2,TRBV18,CASSREVKYGYTF,TGTGCCAGCTCACGGGAGGTAAAATATGGCTACACCTTC
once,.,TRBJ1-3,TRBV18,CASSPVEIDRSGNTIYF,TGTGCCAGCTCACCGGTAGAAATTGACAGGTCTGGAAACACCATATATTTT
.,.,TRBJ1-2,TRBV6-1,CASSEDMAGWGYTF,TGTGCCAGCAGTGAAGATATGGCAGGCTGGGGCTACACCTTC
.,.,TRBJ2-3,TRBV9,CASSVEAGPSDTQYF,TGTGCCAGCAGCGTAGAGGCGGGCCCCTCAGATACGCAGTATTTT
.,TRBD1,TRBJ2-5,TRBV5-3,CAGETGTEQETQYF,TGTGCCGGGGAAACCGGGACAGAGCAAGAGACCCAGTACTTC
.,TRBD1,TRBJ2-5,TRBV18,CASSSDREETQYF,TGTGCCAGCTCCTCGGACAGGGAAGAGACCCAGTACTTC
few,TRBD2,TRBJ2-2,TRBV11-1,CASSFLAGTPNTGELFF,TGTGCCAGCAGCTTCTTAGCGGGAACACCGAACACCGGGGAGCTGTTTTTT
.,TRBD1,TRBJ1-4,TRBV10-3,CAISASGTGDEKLFF,TGTGCCATCAGTGCTTCCGGGACAGGGGATGAAAAACTGTTTTTT
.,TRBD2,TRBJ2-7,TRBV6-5,CASSRTSGAYEQYF,TGTGCCAGCAGCAGGACTAGCGGGGCCTACGAGCAGTACTTC
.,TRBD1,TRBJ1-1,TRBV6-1,CASRGTGPKAFF,TGTGCCAGCAGGGGGACAGGACCAAAAGCTTTCTTT
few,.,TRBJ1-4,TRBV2,CASRLSEKLFF,TGTGCCAGCCGACTCTCTGAAAAACTGTTTTTT
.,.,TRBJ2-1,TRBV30,CAWSVSLHEQFF,TGTGCCTGGAGTGTATCCCTACATGAGCAGTTCTTC
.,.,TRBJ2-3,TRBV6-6,CASSYMGGATDTQYF,TGTGCCAGCAGTTATATGGGGGGGGCCACAGATACGCAGTATTTT
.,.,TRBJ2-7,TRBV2,CASTETQGRAYEQYF,TGTGCCAGCACTGAGACTCAGGGCCGGGCCTACGAGCAGTACTTC
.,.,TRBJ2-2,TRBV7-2,CASSLGGRGQTGELFF,TGTGCCAGCAGCTTAGGGGGGCGGGGGCAGACCGGGGAGCTGTTTTTT
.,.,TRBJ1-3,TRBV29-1,CSAGVQAGNTIYF,TGCAGCGCAGGTGTCCAGGCTGGAAACACCATATATTTT
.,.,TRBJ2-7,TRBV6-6,CASSTPEGNSYEQYF,TGTGCCAGCAGTACACCAGAGGGCAACTCCTACGAGCAGTACTTC
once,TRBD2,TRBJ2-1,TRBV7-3,CASSSTAGGPLDEQFF,TGTGCCAGCAGCTCAACAGCGGGAGGGCCGCTCGATGAGCAGTTCTTC
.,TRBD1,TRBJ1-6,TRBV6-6,CASSPETGPDPPLHF,TGTGCCAGCAGTCCGGAGACAGGGCCGGACCCACCCCTCCACTTT
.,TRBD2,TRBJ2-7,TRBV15,CATSPPLREDFNEQYF,TGTGCCACCAGCCCACCTCTCCGGGAGGATTTTAACGAGCAGTACTTC
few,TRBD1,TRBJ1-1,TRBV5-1,CASSAFPDRGRVADMNTEAFF,TGCGCCAGCAGCGCGTTCCCCGACAGGGGAAGAGTGGCTGACATGAACACTGAAGCTTTCTTT
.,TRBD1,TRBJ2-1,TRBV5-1,CASSLNPGQANNEQFF,TGCGCCAGCAGCTTGAACCCGGGACAGGCGAACAATGAGCAGTTCTTC
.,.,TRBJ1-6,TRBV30,CAWSVINGRRDNSPLHF,TGTGCCTGGAGTGTAATTAATGGGCGAAGAGATAATTCACCCCTCCACTTT
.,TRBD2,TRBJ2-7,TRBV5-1,CASRSGTSGVNYEQYF,TGCGCCAGCAGATCCGGGACTAGCGGGGTGAACTACGAGCAGTACTTC
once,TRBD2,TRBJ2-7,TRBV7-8,CASRRTSGIDVANEQYF,TGTGCCAGCAGACGGACTAGCGGGATAGACGTAGCTAACGAGCAGTACTTC
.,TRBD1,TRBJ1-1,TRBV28,CASSFEQGARTEAFF,TGTGCCAGCAGTTTCGAACAGGGGGCGAGGACTGAAGCTTTCTTT
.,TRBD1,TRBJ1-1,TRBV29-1,CSVDGQGSTNTEAFF,TGCAGCGTTGATGGACAGGGATCAACTAACACTGAAGCTTTCTTT
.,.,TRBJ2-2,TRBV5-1,CASSLGNRVRTGELFF,TGCGCCAGCAGCTTGGGCAACAGGGTTCGCACCGGGGAGCTGTTTTTT
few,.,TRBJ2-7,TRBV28,CASPPTEGREQYF,TGTGCCAGCCCTCCGACGGAGGGTAGGGAGCAGTACTTC
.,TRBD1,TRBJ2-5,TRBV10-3,CAISSGTGGAGGKTQYF,TGTGCCATCAGTAGCGGGACAGGGGGCGCGGGTGGAAAGACCCAGTACTTC
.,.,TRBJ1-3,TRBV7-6,CASSQYQGFPGNTIYF,TGTGCCAGCAGCCAGTACCAGGGGTTTCCTGGAAACACCATATATTTT
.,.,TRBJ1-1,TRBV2,CASSDRKPEAFF,TGTGCCAGCAGCGACAGGAAACCTGAAGCTTTCTTT
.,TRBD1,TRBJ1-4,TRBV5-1,CASSPRDRGLDNEKLFF,TGCGCCAGCAGCCCCCGGGACAGAGGGCTGGATAATGAAAAACTGTTTTTT